Listed below are T cell receptor beta chains from one sample, sequenced in a study of cytomegalovirus exposure and HLA in healthy donors. Here immunoSEQ multiplex PCR was the method, and the copy in TCRdb shows in-frame clones only, minus some. The sample has 200,000 to 250,000 clones; approximately 83% are singletons. Source material: PBMCs. These receptors came from a boy aged 2 to 10 in good health and CMV-seronegative. Each CDR3 is given with its conserved first and last residue. The D gene is left open where the match is weak. Some rows mark clone size as missing; the rest say once, few, many or name a class of expanded clone.

abundance	j_gene	d_gene	v_gene	CDR3aa	CDR3nt
-	TRBJ2-7	TRBD1	TRBV7-9	CASSLGTGLGTEQYF	TGTGCCAGCAGCTTAGGGACAGGGCTAGGTACCGAGCAGTACTTC
once	TRBJ1-2	-	TRBV5-4	CASSLAGGVGYTF	TGTGCCAGCAGCTTGGCTGGGGGGGTGGGCTACACCTTC
-	TRBJ2-7	TRBD2	TRBV7-8	CASSLLALSYEQYF	TGTGCCAGCAGCCTACTAGCGCTCTCCTACGAGCAGTACTTC
-	TRBJ2-7	TRBD2	TRBV7-8	CASSLEPSGRIDEQYF	TGTGCCAGCAGCTTAGAACCTAGCGGGAGGATCGACGAGCAGTACTTC
-	TRBJ2-7	-	TRBV7-2	CASSPRQLVSYEQYF	TGTGCCAGCAGCCCCCGACAGCTAGTCTCCTACGAGCAGTACTTC
-	TRBJ1-4	-	TRBV29-1	CSVDSLTSTNEKLFF	TGCAGCGTTGATTCTCTTACTTCAACTAATGAAAAACTGTTTTTT
once	TRBJ2-7	TRBD2	TRBV13	CASIRVVGGPGEQYF	TGTGCCAGCATTCGGGTAGTGGGAGGGCCGGGCGAGCAGTACTTC
-	TRBJ2-1	TRBD2	TRBV6-1	CASSEMESGRAYNEQFF	TGTGCCAGCAGTGAAATGGAAAGCGGGAGGGCCTACAATGAGCAGTTCTTC
-	TRBJ1-4	-	TRBV19	CASSITGGLEKLFF	TGTGCCAGTAGTATAACGGGGGGGCTCGAAAAACTGTTTTTT
-	TRBJ1-2	TRBD1	TRBV9	CASSAVTGAYGYTF	TGTGCCAGCAGCGCGGTTACAGGGGCATATGGCTACACCTTC
-	TRBJ2-5	TRBD2	TRBV2	CASISGTSGGLQETQYF	TGTGCCAGCATTTCCGGGACTAGCGGGGGGTTGCAAGAGACCCAGTACTTC
-	TRBJ1-2	-	TRBV14	CASSQEAGFKAYGYTF	TGTGCCAGCAGCCAAGAGGCGGGGTTCAAAGCCTATGGCTACACCTTC
-	TRBJ1-1	-	TRBV7-8	CASNRGLGDTEAFF	TGTGCCAGCAATAGGGGACTAGGGGACACTGAAGCTTTCTTT
-	TRBJ2-7	-	TRBV6-6	CASRPGLYRSYEQYF	TGTGCCAGCAGACCTGGACTCTACCGATCCTACGAGCAGTACTTC
once	TRBJ1-6	-	TRBV27	CASSLAADSPLHF	TGTGCCAGCAGTTTGGCGGCAGATTCACCCCTCCACTTT
few	TRBJ1-2	-	TRBV30	CAWRRGVGFNYGYTF	TGTGCCTGGCGTCGGGGAGTCGGGTTTAACTATGGCTACACCTTC
-	TRBJ2-1	TRBD1	TRBV7-9	CASGSWDSYNEQFF	TGTGCCAGCGGGAGTTGGGACAGCTACAATGAGCAGTTCTTC
-	TRBJ2-7	TRBD1	TRBV2	CASSRDREEQYF	TGTGCCAGCAGTCGCGACAGGGAGGAGCAGTACTTC
-	TRBJ2-3	TRBD2	TRBV5-4	CAGGGVRSTDTQYF	TGTGCCGGCGGGGGTGTGCGGAGCACAGATACGCAGTATTTT
-	TRBJ1-2	-	TRBV5-1	CASSFLNGVPGGYTF	TGCGCCAGCAGCTTTCTTAACGGGGTTCCTGGGGGCTACACCTTC
-	TRBJ2-1	-	TRBV28	CASSQGGEQFF	TGTGCCAGCAGCCAGGGTGGTGAGCAGTTCTTC
-	TRBJ1-6	-	TRBV27	CASRDGSSYNSPLHF	TGTGCCAGCCGGGACGGGAGCTCCTATAATTCACCCCTCCACTTT
once	TRBJ2-7	-	TRBV5-6	CASSYDSYEQYF	TGTGCCAGCAGCTACGACAGTTACGAGCAGTACTTC
-	TRBJ2-1	-	TRBV30	CAWSARAGNGEQFF	TGTGCCTGGAGTGCCCGCGCGGGGAACGGTGAGCAGTTCTTC
-	TRBJ1-1	-	TRBV27	CASSYSLNTEAFF	TGTGCCAGCAGTTACAGTCTGAACACTGAAGCTTTCTTT
-	TRBJ2-1	TRBD2	TRBV19	CASSIESGRAYNEQFF	TGTGCCAGTAGTATAGAAAGCGGGAGGGCTTACAATGAGCAGTTCTTC
once	TRBJ2-1	TRBD2	TRBV30	CAWRTSGSRNEQFF	TGTGCCTGGAGGACTAGCGGGAGTCGTAATGAGCAGTTCTTC
-	TRBJ2-5	TRBD2	TRBV9	CASSELSGGETQYF	TGTGCCAGCAGCGAACTTAGCGGGGGAGAGACCCAGTACTTC
-	TRBJ1-6	-	TRBV7-9	CSSSYTGGVKKNSPLHF	TGTTCCAGCAGCTATACCGGAGGCGTAAAAAAAAATTCACCCCTCCACTTT
-	TRBJ1-5	-	TRBV7-9	CASSLEHRQPQHF	TGTGCCAGCAGCTTAGAACACAGGCAGCCCCAGCATTTT
-	TRBJ2-3	TRBD2	TRBV14	CASKLAGSTDTQYF	TGTGCCAGCAAACTAGCGGGATCCACAGATACGCAGTATTTT
-	TRBJ2-7	-	TRBV7-2	CASSPGVRPYEQYF	TGTGCCAGCAGCCCCGGGGTGCGCCCCTACGAGCAGTACTTC
once	TRBJ2-2	-	TRBV19	CASSIRPGELFF	TGTGCCAGTAGTATACGTCCCGGGGAGCTGTTTTTT
-	TRBJ1-2	TRBD1	TRBV6-5	CASSYSITGAYGYTF	TGTGCCAGCAGTTACTCGATCACAGGGGCCTATGGCTACACCTTC
-	TRBJ1-2	TRBD1	TRBV19	CASTQGHGYTF	TGTGCCAGTACACAGGGGCATGGCTACACCTTC
few	TRBJ2-2	TRBD2	TRBV7-3	CASSLKPAGPANTGELFF	TGTGCCAGCAGCTTAAAACCAGCGGGGCCCGCGAACACCGGGGAGCTGTTTTTT
-	TRBJ2-1	TRBD1	TRBV5-1	CASSFRSGTGYNEQFF	TGCGCCAGCAGCTTTAGGTCCGGGACAGGTTACAATGAGCAGTTCTTC
few	TRBJ1-5	-	TRBV6-5	CASSYAGSNQPQHF	TGTGCCAGCAGTTACGCGGGGAGCAATCAGCCCCAGCATTTT
-	TRBJ2-1	-	TRBV30	CAWSGYGSGLSSYNEQFF	TGTGCCTGGAGTGGGTATGGTAGCGGCCTAAGCTCCTACAATGAGCAGTTCTTC
few	TRBJ1-1	-	TRBV2	CASSVEAENTEAFF	TGTGCCAGCAGTGTAGAGGCGGAGAACACTGAAGCTTTCTTT
-	TRBJ1-5	-	TRBV6-5	CASSRGGSNQPQHF	TGTGCCAGCAGCCGGGGAGGGAGCAATCAGCCCCAGCATTTT
-	TRBJ1-1	-	TRBV19	CASTPLGQGTEAFF	TGTGCCAGTACCCCCCTTGGGCAGGGGACTGAAGCTTTCTTT
-	TRBJ1-1	-	TRBV5-6	CASLGRGGTEAFF	TGTGCCAGCTTGGGGCGGGGGGGCACTGAAGCTTTCTTT
-	TRBJ1-2	TRBD1	TRBV27	CASRSAGGRYGYTF	TGTGCCAGCCGTTCGGCAGGGGGCCGCTATGGCTACACCTTC